The 25 T cell receptor beta chains reported below all come from one sample, sequenced in a study of vaccination and CD4 T cells after COVID-19. This sample's treatment: roughly 10-day PBMC culture with coronavirus spike peptide pools or control peptides (ViraFEST assay). No antigens are known for them. The Oncomine TCR Beta short-read assay was applied to DNA of cultured CD4+ T cells. Using its own MiXCR run on the PCR reads, TCRdb lists one record per CDR3 protein. The table includes around 19,000 distinct CDR3 sequences, over 35% detected once. The sample in question was CD4+ T cells from blood, cultured in vitro, obtained before SARS-CoV-2 vaccination. The source is a human donor who received a COVID-19 vaccine.

This sequence joins TRBV20-1 and TRBJ2-3; 7 bases are a match to TRBD2. From germline, CDR1 is DFQATT and CDR2 SNEGSKA (reference sequence). V shed 1 base, J shed 2 bases, and the junction held 9 bases outside the gene matches. The CDR3 totals 16 residues. The CDR3 DNA follows: TGCAGTGCTAGAGTCATGGACGGGGGGAACACAGATACGCAGTATTTT. Amino acid sequence: CSARVMDGGNTDTQYF.

The rearrangement links TRBV6-1 to TRBJ2-1; D not certain. The CDR3 covers 13 residues. CDR1 and CDR2 (germline): MNHNS, SASEGT. Trimming cost V 8 bases and J 3 bases, with 11 bases left between them. The CDR3 region is CASSQVHYNEQFF. CDR3 sequence (DNA): TGTGCCAGCTCCCAGGTACACTACAATGAGCAGTTCTTC.

The rearrangement links TRBV30 to TRBJ1-1; D is perhaps TRBD1 (6 bases). Trimming shortened V by 2 bases and J by 5 bases, and 9 bases separated the two germline ends. The CDR3 spans 12 residues. The germline V gene has CDR1 GTSNPN and CDR2 SVGIG (reference sequence). DNA for the CDR3: TGTGCCTGGAGTATCAGGGGAACTGAAGCTTTCTTT. Amino acid sequence: CAWSIRGTEAFF.

This clonotype was counted only a few times. V usage is TRBV5-4 and J usage is TRBJ1-1; unclear D gene. V dropped 4 bases and J dropped 4 bases, with 8 bases sitting between them. The CDR3 runs to 12 residues. Germline values: CDR1 SGHNT, CDR2 YYREEE (reference sequence). In nucleotides, the CDR3 is TGTGCCAGCAGCGTTATTAGCACTGAAGCTTTCTTT. It yields the protein CASSVISTEAFF.

This rearrangement joins TRBV29-1 to TRBJ1-5; D is undetermined. V dropped 1 base and J dropped 4 bases, with 23 bases sitting between them. Per germline, CDR1 SQVTM and CDR2 ANQGSEA. The CDR3 totals 18 residues. CDR3 region: CSVEVLPSTTPGNQPQHF. The CDR3 DNA reads as TGCAGCGTTGAAGTTCTTCCGTCGACTACCCCTGGGAATCAGCCCCAGCATTTT.

This clonotype was detected a few times. The chain links TRBV2 to TRBJ1-6, with D uncertain. This CDR3 has 15 amino acids. V was pared by 1 base and J by 7 bases, with 11 bases between. The V gene's germline CDR1 is SNHLY and CDR2 FYNNEI. In nucleotides, the CDR3 is TGTGCCAGCAGTGAAGGTCCCCCCGAGAATTCACCCCTCCACTTT. Its protein is CASSEGPPENSPLHF.

This clonotype was found a few times. The chain joins TRBV10-3 to TRBJ1-1; possibly TRBD1 for D (5 bases). V was cut by 9 bases and J by 3 bases, with 20 bases left in between. Germline assignment: CDR1 ENHRY and CDR2 SYGVKD. CDR3 length: 15 amino acids. CDR3 protein: CAISPHKQGYTEAFF. CDR3 coding DNA: TGTGCCATATCTCCACACAAGCAGGGTTACACTGAAGCTTTCTTT.

This chain uses TRBV11-3 with TRBJ2-6; a weak D match, TRBD1 (6 bases). Trimming stripped 1 base from V and 0 bases from J, with 16 bases between. The germline V gene has CDR1 SGHNT and CDR2 YENEEA. The CDR3 length is 19 residues. The CDR3: CASSLVGAGQFSGANVLTF. In DNA form, the CDR3 reads TGTGCCAGCAGCTTAGTGGGGGCCGGACAGTTCTCTGGGGCCAACGTCCTGACTTTC. The full variable domain, rest sourced from reference TRBV11-3 and TRBJ2-6, is EAGVVQSPRYKIIEKKQPVAFWCNPISGHNTLYWYLQNLGQGPELLIRYENEEAVDDSQLPKDRFSAERLKGVDSTLKIQPAELGDSAVYLCASSLVGAGQFSGANVLTFGAGSRLTVL.

The rearrangement uses TRBV12-3 or TRBV12-4 and TRBJ1-1; D call uncertain. Deletions cut 8 bases from V and 5 bases from J, with 15 bases between. CDR3 length equals 13 residues. CDR3 in amino acids: CASLGQSRTEAFF. DNA of the CDR3: TGTGCCAGCCTTGGCCAGAGCAGGACTGAAGCTTTCTTT.

This chain connects TRBV10-2 to TRBJ2-5, with 8 bases identical to TRBD1. Germline V gives CDR1 WSHSY, CDR2 SAAADI. The CDR3 is 13 residues long. V trimming: 6 bases; J trimming: 6 bases; junction bases outside the gene matches: 6. The CDR3 loop is CASRPGGKQTQYF. Written as DNA, the CDR3 is TGCGCCAGCAGGCCAGGGGGCAAGCAGACCCAGTACTTC.

This clonotype occurred a few times. The J gene is TRBJ1-6, the V gene TRBV12-3 or TRBV12-4; TRBD1 aligns across 9 bases. The ends lost 6 bases at V and 6 bases at J; junction bases unmatched: 6. The CDR3 is 15 residues long. Here the CDR3 DNA reads TGTGCCAGCAGCCCAAACAGGGGGCTTAATTCACCCCTCCACTTT. Protein product: CASSPNRGLNSPLHF.

In its sample, this clonotype was seen a few times. The gene calls are TRBV19 and TRBJ1-5, with D uncertain. The germline gives CDR1 LNHDA, CDR2 SQIVND (reference sequence). The CDR3 consists of 14 residues. The ends were cut back, 1 base at V and 5 bases at J, with 9 bases in the middle. The CDR3 protein is CASSIGPPDQPQHF. CDR3 DNA: TGTGCCAGTAGTATAGGACCCCCGGATCAGCCCCAGCATTTT.

This clonotype was counted a few times. J is TRBJ1-5 and V is TRBV6-2 or TRBV6-3, with 9 bases matching TRBD1. The ends lost 5 bases at V and 2 bases at J; junction bases unmatched: 1. The CDR3 runs to 14 residues. Germline lookup yields CDR1 MNHEY and CDR2 SVGEGT. The CDR3 bases are TGTGCCAGCAGTAGGACAGGGGGCAATCAGCCCCAGCATTTT. Amino acid sequence: CASSRTGGNQPQHF.

V is TRBV12-2 and J is TRBJ1-3. TRBV12-2 has pseudogene status. CDR3 length: 12 residues. CDR3 region: CASRSPGNTIYF. For the CDR3, the DNA is TGTGCAAGTCGCTCCCCTGGAAACACCATATATTTT.

The chain is built from TRBV7-2 and TRBJ2-7; 7 nucleotides line up with TRBD1. The CDR3 is made up of 15 amino acids. From germline, CDR1 is SGHTA and CDR2 FQGNSA. V lost 5 bases, J lost 3 bases, and 10 bases stayed unmatched. CDR3 DNA sequence: TGTGCCAGCAGCCTTCGACAGGGTGGACTCTACGAGCAGTACTTC. Translated, it gives CASSLRQGGLYEQYF.

This clonotype was picked up a small number of times. The rearrangement uses TRBV19 and TRBJ2-4; 13 bases agree with TRBD2. The CDR3 runs 19 residues. From germline, CDR1 is LNHDA and CDR2 SQIVND (reference sequence). J lost 0 bases, V lost 3 bases, and 8 bases had no gene match. CDR3 amino acids: CASSMWGLAGLLAKNIQYF. DNA for the CDR3: TGTGCCAGTAGTATGTGGGGACTAGCGGGACTTCTAGCCAAAAACATTCAGTACTTC.

V gene TRBV30 combines with J gene TRBJ2-5; the D is unclear. Trimming pared 1 base from V and 4 bases from J, leaving 7 bases between. This CDR3 comprises 12 residues. In germline, CDR1 is GTSNPN, CDR2 SVGIG (reference sequence). CDR3 in DNA: TGTGCCTGGAGTGGTTCCGGAGAGACCCAGTACTTC. It is translated as CAWSGSGETQYF.

V is TRBV12-3 or TRBV12-4 and J is TRBJ1-1, with D uncertain. The CDR3 is 15 residues long. Trimming shortened V by 8 bases and J by 4 bases, and 20 bases separated the two germline ends. The CDR3 sequence is CASAKAVVRSTEAFF. Here the CDR3 DNA reads TGTGCCAGCGCGAAGGCCGTAGTCAGGAGCACTGAAGCTTTCTTT.

This chain connects TRBV10-3 to TRBJ1-1; D not resolved. This CDR3 contains 11 residues. The V end lost 10 bases, the J end lost 8 bases, and 14 bases lay between the germline ends. The germline gives CDR1 ENHRY, CDR2 SYGVKD. The CDR3 nucleotides are TGTGCCACTACGGAACACGGGGAAGCTTTCTTT. Encoded protein: CATTEHGEAFF.

CDR3 sequence (DNA): TGTGCCAGCAGCCTAGGGTCAGGGGGGGACACTGAAGCTTTCTTT. It translates to CASSLGSGGDTEAFF. The chain recombines TRBV11-2 with TRBJ1-1; 7 bases map to TRBD1. Germline V lookup: CDR1 SGHAT, CDR2 FQNNGV. Losses at the gene ends were 5 bases for V and 3 bases for J; bases not matched to a gene: 9. This CDR3 has 15 residues.

A few counts support this clonotype. The gene calls are TRBV7-7 and TRBJ2-3, with 14 bases fitting TRBD2. Germline-derived CDR1 and CDR2 are SSHAT and FNYEAQ (reference sequence). This CDR3 is built from 18 residues. The junction had 7 bases not matched to a gene; V was cut back by 5 bases and J by 0 bases. CDR3 protein: CASSPRTSGGHSTDTQYF. The CDR3 DNA follows: TGTGCCAGCAGCCCGAGGACTAGCGGGGGGCACAGCACAGATACGCAGTATTTT.

The rearrangement joins TRBV29-1 to TRBJ1-1; D might be TRBD1 (5 bases). Between the trimmed V and J ends, which lost 3 bases and 6 bases, there was a span of 20 bases. The CDR3 runs 15 residues. CDR1 and CDR2 (germline): SQVTM, ANQGSEA. DNA of the CDR3: TGCAGCGTTGACGCGGGGGTGACAGAAGGGGCTGAAGCTTTCTTT. Its protein is CSVDAGVTEGAEAFF.

This clonotype appeared a few times. J is TRBJ1-5 and V is TRBV30; D gene uncertain. The germline CDR1 and CDR2 sequences are GTSNPN and SVGIG (reference sequence). Trimming removed 1 base at V and 1 base at J, with 11 bases between. The length of the CDR3 is 15 residues. The CDR3 region has the DNA TGTGCCTGGAGTGGAGGAAGCGGGAGCAATCAGCCCCAGCATTTT. Translation gives CAWSGGSGSNQPQHF. Drawing the rest from reference TRBV30 and TRBJ1-5, the complete variable domain is SQTIHQWPATLVQPVGSPLSLECTVEGTSNPNLYWYRQAAGRGLQLLFYSVGIGQISSEVPQNLSASRPQDRQFILSSKKLLLSDSGFYLCAWSGGSGSNQPQHFGDGTRLSIL.

The V and J genes are TRBV15 and TRBJ2-5; 9 nucleotides match TRBD1. CDR1 and CDR2 from the germline V gene are LNHNV and YYDKDF (reference sequence). The CDR3 consists of 15 residues. The V gene end was trimmed by 2 bases and the J gene end by 4 bases; junction bases not matched to a gene: 5. Written as DNA, the CDR3 is TGTGCCACCAGCAGATCTCCGGACAGGGGAGAGACCCAGTACTTC. Protein sequence: CATSRSPDRGETQYF.

The chain combines TRBV5-6 with TRBJ1-5, with D hard to call. The V and J ends lost 2 bases and 2 bases respectively, with 14 bases between them. The CDR3 loop spans 16 amino acids. The germline V gene has CDR1 SGHDT and CDR2 YYEEEE. CDR3 sequence (DNA): TGTGCCAGCAGCTTCCGGGATCGGGCGGGCAATCAGCCCCAGCATTTT. This sequence encodes CASSFRDRAGNQPQHF.